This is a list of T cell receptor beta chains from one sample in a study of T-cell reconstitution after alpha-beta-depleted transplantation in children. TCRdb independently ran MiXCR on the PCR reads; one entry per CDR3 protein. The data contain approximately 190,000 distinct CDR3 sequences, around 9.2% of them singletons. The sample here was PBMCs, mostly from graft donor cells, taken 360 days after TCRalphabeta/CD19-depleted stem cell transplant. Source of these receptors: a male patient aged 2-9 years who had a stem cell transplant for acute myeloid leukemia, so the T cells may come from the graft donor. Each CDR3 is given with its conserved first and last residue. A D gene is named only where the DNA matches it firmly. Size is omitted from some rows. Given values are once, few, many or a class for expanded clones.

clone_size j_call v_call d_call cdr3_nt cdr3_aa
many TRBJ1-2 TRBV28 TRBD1 TGTGCCAGCAGATCACAGGGGGCTGGGTATGGCTACACCTTC CASRSQGAGYGYTF
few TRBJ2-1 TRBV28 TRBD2 TGTGCCAGCAGTTCGCTAGCGGTAGCCTACAATGAGCAGTTCTTC CASSSLAVAYNEQFF
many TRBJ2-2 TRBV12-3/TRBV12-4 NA TGTGCCAGCAGTATCTTCAGGGGTGACGGGGAGCTGTTTTTT CASSIFRGDGELFF
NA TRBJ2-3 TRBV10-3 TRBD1 TGTACCTTCAGTCCCCGCCGGGACAGGGATTACACAGCTACGCAGTATTTT CTFSPRRDRDYTATQYF
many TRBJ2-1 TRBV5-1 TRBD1 TGCGCCAGCAGCCCTGACAGGGGCTCCTACAATGAGCAGTTCTTC CASSPDRGSYNEQFF
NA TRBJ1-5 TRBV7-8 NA TGTGCCAGCAGCTTGGGAAGATTCAATAGCAATCAGCCCCAGCATTTT CASSLGRFNSNQPQHF
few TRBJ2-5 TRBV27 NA TGTGCCAGCAGTTTAGTCCCCGTCCAAGAGACCCAGTACTTC CASSLVPVQETQYF
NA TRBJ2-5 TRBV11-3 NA TGTGCCAGCAGCTTTGCCCCAGCAGAGACCCAGTACTTC CASSFAPAETQYF
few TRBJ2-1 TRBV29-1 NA TGCAGCGTTGCAGCCTCAGGGTCCTCCTACAATGAGCAGTTCTTC CSVAASGSSYNEQFF
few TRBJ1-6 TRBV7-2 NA TGTGCCAGCAGCAGACGGGCACCCAATTCACCCCTCCACTTT CASSRRAPNSPLHF
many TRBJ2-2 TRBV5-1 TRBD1 TGCGCCAGCGGCCCGGGACAGTGGGGAACAGACGGGGAGCTGTTTTTT CASGPGQWGTDGELFF
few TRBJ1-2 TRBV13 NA TGTGCCAGCAGCTCCCGAGAGGGTCTTAACTATGGCTACACCTTC CASSSREGLNYGYTF
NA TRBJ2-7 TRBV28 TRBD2 TGTGCCAGCAGCGGACCCTCTAGCGGGAGCTCCTACGAGCAGTACTTC CASSGPSSGSSYEQYF
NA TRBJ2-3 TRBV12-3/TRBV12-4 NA TGTGCCAGCAGTCTTAGACAGTCTCGCACAGATACGCAGTATTTT CASSLRQSRTDTQYF
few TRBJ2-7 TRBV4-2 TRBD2 TGTGCCAGCAGCCCTACCCAGCGGGAGTTACCCTACGAGCAGTACTTC CASSPTQRELPYEQYF
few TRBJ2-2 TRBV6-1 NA TGTGCCAGCAGAGGGCCGGGGCCTCTCTACACCGGGGAGCTGTTTTTT CASRGPGPLYTGELFF
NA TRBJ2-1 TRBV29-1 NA TGCAGCGTCCTTAAGGACGGACTCGTTACAATGAGGCAGTTCTTC CSVLKDGLVTMRQFF
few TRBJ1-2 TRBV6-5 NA TGTGCCAGCAGTTACCCTGGACAGACCTATGGCTACACCTTC CASSYPGQTYGYTF
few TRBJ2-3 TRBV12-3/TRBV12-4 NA TGTGCCAGCAGTTCCAGCCGTTCTAGCACAGATACGCAGTATTTT CASSSSRSSTDTQYF
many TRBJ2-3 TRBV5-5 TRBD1 TGTGCCAGCAGCCCTGGACAGGGGTTTGATACGCAGTATTTT CASSPGQGFDTQYF
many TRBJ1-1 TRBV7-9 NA TGTGCCAGCAGCTCTTCGGTAGGGCGGAACACTGAAGCTTTCTTT CASSSSVGRNTEAFF
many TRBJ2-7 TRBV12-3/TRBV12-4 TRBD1 TGTGCCAGCAGTCCGTATGACAGGGTCTACGAGCAGTACTTC CASSPYDRVYEQYF
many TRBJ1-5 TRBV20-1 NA TGCAGTGTCCCAGGAGTCGTTCAGCCCCAGCATTTT CSVPGVVQPQHF
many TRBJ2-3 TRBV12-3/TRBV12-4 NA TGTGCCAGCATCAGAAACAGGGTGGGAGATACGCAGTATTTT CASIRNRVGDTQYF
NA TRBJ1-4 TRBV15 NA TGTGCCACCAGCAGAGATCCCACTAAACGAGGAGAAAAACTGTTTTTT CATSRDPTKRGEKLFF
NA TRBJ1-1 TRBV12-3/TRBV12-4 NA TGTGCCAGCAGTTTAGCGCAAGGGACGGACACTGAAGCTTTCTTT CASSLAQGTDTEAFF
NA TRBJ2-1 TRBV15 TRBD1 TGTGCCACCAGCAGAGATCACCCGGGACAGGGGGCCTACAATGAGCAGTTCTTC CATSRDHPGQGAYNEQFF
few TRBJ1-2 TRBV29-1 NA TGCAGCGTTGGGACAGCCCCGGGAGGCTACACCTTC CSVGTAPGGYTF
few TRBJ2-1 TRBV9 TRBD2 TGTGCCAGCAGACCGGGACTAGCGGGAGCAGTCAATGAGCAGTTCTTC CASRPGLAGAVNEQFF
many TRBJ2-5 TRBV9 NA TGTGCCAGCAGCGCCAAGACAGAAAAAGTACAAGAGACCCAGTACTTC CASSAKTEKVQETQYF
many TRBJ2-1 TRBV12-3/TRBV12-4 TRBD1 TGTGCCAGCAACAAACAGGGGGCAGTGGGTAATGAGCAGTTCTTC CASNKQGAVGNEQFF
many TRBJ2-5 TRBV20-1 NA TGCAGTGGGACTTTTCAAGAGACCCAGTACTTC CSGTFQETQYF
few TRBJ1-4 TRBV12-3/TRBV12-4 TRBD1 TGTGCCAGCGGTGGACAGGCAGCTAATGAAAAACTGTTTTTT CASGGQAANEKLFF
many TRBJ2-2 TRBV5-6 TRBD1 TGTGCCAGCAGCTTGGAGCCGGGACAGGGCCCAACCGGGGAGCTGTTTTTT CASSLEPGQGPTGELFF
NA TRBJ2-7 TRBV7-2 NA TGTGCCAGCAGCTTACAAAATCCGGCCTACGAGCAGTACTTC CASSLQNPAYEQYF
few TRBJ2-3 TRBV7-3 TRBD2 TGTGCCAGCAGCAATCGAGCGGGAGTCGTGGCAGATACGCAGTATTTT CASSNRAGVVADTQYF
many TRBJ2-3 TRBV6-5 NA TGTGCCAGCAGTTATATTGTTGGGACAGATACGCAGTATTTT CASSYIVGTDTQYF
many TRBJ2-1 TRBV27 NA TGTGCCAGCAAAACAGGGTTCTATGAGCAGTTCTTC CASKTGFYEQFF
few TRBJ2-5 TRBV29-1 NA TGCAGCGTTGGGATACAGGGTTGGGGGGAAGAGACCCAGTACTTC CSVGIQGWGEETQYF
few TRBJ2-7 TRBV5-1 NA TGCGCCAGCAGGACCTCGGGACCTCAAAGCTCCTACGAGCAGTACTTC CASRTSGPQSSYEQYF
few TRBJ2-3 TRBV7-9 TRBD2 TGTGCCAGCAGCCCGGGGGTGCTAGCGGGAGAGTCCCATACGCAGTATTTT CASSPGVLAGESHTQYF
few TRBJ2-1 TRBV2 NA TGTGCCAGCAGTTATTTTCCCTCGACATCAGCCTACAATGAGCAGTTCTTC CASSYFPSTSAYNEQFF